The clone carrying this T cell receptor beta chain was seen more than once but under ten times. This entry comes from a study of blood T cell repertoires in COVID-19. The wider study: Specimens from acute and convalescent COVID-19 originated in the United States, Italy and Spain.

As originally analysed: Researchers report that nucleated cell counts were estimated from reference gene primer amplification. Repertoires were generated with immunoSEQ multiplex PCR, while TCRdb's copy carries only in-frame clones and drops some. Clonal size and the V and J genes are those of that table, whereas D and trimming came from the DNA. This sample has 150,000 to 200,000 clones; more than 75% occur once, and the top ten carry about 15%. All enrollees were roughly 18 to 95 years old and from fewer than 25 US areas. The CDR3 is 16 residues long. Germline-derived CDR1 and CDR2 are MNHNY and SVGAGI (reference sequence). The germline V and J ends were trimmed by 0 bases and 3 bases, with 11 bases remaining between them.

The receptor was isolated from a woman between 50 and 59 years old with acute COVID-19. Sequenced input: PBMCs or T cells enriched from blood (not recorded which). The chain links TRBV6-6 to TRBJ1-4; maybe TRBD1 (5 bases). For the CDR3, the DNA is TGTGCCAGCAGTTACTCGCCAGGGATGTCTAATGAAAAACTGTTTTTT. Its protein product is CASSYSPGMSNEKLFF.